The subject of this entry is one T cell receptor beta chain. The target antigen is unknown. These data belong to a study of T cell clones after liver transplantation. Study-wide context: Pre-transplant mixed lymphocyte reactions yielded third-party-reactive TCRbeta sequences as comparators for graft-donor-reactive sequences. Apart from a few HCV-positive recipients, transplants were for non-autoimmune, non-viral reasons.

Some clones are missing from TCRdb's copy, which holds only in-frame ones; the method was immunoSEQ multiplex PCR. The profile shows 25,000 to 40,000 clones, around 95% of them singletons. The study's findings and limits: Graft donor-reactive T cells may have migrated into the graft rather than being deleted. Post-transplant time points were not standardized, so conclusions are preliminary.

The CDR3 consists of 11 residues. V gave up 8 bases and J gave up 5 bases, with 12 bases separating them. The V gene's germline CDR1 is GTSNPN and CDR2 SVGIG (reference sequence). The TCR sequence derives from a human patient who received a liver transplant. Some T cells may possibly be graft donor cells. The specimen was CD8+ T cells from blood, collected 12 months after liver transplant. The V gene is TRBV30, the J gene TRBJ1-1, with D possibly TRBD1 on 5 matching bases. The CDR3 nucleotides are TGTGCCCATAGGCGGGGGACTGAAGCTTTCTTT. It yields the protein CAHRRGTEAFF.